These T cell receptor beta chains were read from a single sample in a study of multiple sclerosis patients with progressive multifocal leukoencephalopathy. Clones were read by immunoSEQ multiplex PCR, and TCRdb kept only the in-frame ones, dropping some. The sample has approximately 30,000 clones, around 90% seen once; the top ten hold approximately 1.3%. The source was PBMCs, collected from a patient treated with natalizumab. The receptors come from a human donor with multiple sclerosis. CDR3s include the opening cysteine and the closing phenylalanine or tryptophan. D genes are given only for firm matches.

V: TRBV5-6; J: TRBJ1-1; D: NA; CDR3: CASRTGFLNTEAFF
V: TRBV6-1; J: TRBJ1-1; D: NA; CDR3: CASGRNTEAFF
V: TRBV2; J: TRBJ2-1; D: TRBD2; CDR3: CASPQRESYNEQFF
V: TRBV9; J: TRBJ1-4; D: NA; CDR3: CASSVSGTYNEKLFF
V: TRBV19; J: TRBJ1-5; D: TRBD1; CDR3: CASSSGQGGGQPQHF
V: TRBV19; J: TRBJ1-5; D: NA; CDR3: CASSISPKTRGYSNQPQHF
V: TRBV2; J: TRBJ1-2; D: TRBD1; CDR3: CASSDPTGVYGYTF
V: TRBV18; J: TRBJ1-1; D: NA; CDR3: CASSPTWTENTEAFF
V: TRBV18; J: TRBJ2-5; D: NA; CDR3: CASSPRGGETQYF
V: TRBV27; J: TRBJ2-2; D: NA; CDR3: CASSSPSHPGELFF
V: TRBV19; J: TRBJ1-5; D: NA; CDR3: CASSIWGYERNQPQHF
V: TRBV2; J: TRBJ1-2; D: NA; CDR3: CASSDARANYGYTF
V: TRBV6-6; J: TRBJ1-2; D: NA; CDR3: CASSTRTQDGYTF
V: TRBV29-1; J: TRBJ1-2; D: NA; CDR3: CSVERVDYGYTF
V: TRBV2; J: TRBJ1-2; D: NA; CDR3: CASSEIGDGYTF
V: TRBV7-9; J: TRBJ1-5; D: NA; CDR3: CASSLTGNSNQPQHF
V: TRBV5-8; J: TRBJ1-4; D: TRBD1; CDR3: CASSFQGVNEKLFF
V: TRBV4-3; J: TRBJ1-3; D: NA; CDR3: CASSQVLVGGPGNTIYF
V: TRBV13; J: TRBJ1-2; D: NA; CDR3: CASSLGRGSYGYTF
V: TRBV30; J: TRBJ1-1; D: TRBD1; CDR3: CAWSKWDRVVAFF
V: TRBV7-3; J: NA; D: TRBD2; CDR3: CASSPLAGGLYEQYF
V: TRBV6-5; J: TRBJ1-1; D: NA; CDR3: CASNRVPNTEAFF
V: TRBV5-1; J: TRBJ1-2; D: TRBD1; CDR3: CASRMDRSYGYTF
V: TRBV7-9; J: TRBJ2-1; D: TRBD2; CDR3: CASSLSGLAGSFSYNEQFF
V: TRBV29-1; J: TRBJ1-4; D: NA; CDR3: CSVVGATNEKLFF
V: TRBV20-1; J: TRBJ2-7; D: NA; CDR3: CSASSHAEQYF
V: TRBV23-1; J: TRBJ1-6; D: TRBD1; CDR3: CASSLSGTANSPLHF
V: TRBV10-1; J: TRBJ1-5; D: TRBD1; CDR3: CASSTGQGVQPQHF
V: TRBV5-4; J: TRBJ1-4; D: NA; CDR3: CASSPGGTNEKLFF
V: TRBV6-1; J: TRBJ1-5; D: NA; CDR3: CASSEHNQPQHF
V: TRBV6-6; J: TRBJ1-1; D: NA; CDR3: CASSRTEAFF
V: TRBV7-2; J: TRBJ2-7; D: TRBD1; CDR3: CASSSGQGGSYEQYF
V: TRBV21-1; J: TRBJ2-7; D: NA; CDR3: CASSKEGSRAYEQYF
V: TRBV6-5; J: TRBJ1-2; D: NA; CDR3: CASSLDGVYGYTF
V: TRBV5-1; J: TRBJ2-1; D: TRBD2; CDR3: CASSLALGASGGLYNEQFF
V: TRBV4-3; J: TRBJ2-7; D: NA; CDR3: CASSQGGRARPYEQYF
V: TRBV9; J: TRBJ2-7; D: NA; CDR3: CASSPRGWGGGYEQYF
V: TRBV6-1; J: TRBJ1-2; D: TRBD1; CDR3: CASRDRPYGYTF
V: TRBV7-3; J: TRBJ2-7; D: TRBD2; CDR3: CASSPHRGGEQYF
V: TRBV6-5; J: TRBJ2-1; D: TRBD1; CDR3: CASSYSTGTGPREQFF
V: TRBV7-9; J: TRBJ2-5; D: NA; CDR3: CASSPQGSRQETQYF
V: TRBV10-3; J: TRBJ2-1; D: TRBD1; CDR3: CAIRTGTAAVDEQFF
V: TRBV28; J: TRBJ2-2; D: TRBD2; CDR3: CASSFRSVRTSGGQNTGELFF
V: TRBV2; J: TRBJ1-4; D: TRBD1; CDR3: CASNGDRKDEKLFF
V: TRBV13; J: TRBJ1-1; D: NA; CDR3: CASTSTGTGAFF
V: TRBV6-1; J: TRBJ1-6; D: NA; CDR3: CASSETFYNSPLHF
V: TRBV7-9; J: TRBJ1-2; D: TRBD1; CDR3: CASSLAFRTGGFDGYTF
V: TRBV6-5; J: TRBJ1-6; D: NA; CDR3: CASNDHSSPLHF
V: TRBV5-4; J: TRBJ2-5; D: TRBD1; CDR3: CASSPGIGGQGFNQETQYF